Sequencing of this TCR beta chain was carried out in a study of T cells in tuberculosis. At study entry, adolescents had tuberculin skin tests and IGRA screening. Clones were sequenced by immunoSEQ multiplex PCR, and TCRdb holds only the in-frame ones, with some missing. In the table there are tens of thousands of clones, over 90% of which are singletons. The receptor comes from a donor aged 10-29 years with latent tuberculosis or without tuberculosis infection. Sequenced input: PBMCs.

Written as DNA, the CDR3 is TGCGCCAGCAGCCAAGAGTACGGGGGGGCAGATACGCAGTATTTT. Its protein product is CASSQEYGGADTQYF. V usage is TRBV4-3 and J usage is TRBJ2-3; 8 bases are a match to TRBD2. Germline V gene lookup returns CDR1 LGHNA and CDR2 YSLEER. This CDR3 has 15 amino acids. After removal of 0 bases from V and 4 bases from J, the junction contained 3 bases not matched to a gene.